This TCR beta chain was profiled in a study of shared clonotypes between healthy human individuals. Broader study findings: In general, naive subsets displayed greater estimated richness than memory subsets did. The rarefaction results pointed to incomplete sorted-subset sequencing despite large depth.

Produced via immunoSEQ multiplex PCR; TCRdb's table is partial and in-frame only. The sample has about 2.4 million clones, over 85% seen once. The V gene end was trimmed by 8 bases and the J gene end by 8 bases; junction bases not matched to a gene: 9. The CDR3 runs to 14 residues. CDR1 is MDHEN, CDR2 SYDVKM, per germline. Worth noting for this clone: No antigen is known for it.

Each sample came from a Caucasian adult donor living in Nashville, Tennessee. What was sequenced was naive CD4+ T cells from PBMCs. Subset given: CD45RA+ positively selected. This chain connects TRBV28 to TRBJ1-4; the match to TRBD1 covers 9 bases. This TCR came from a man younger than 35 in good health. Some clones in this sample may be carry-over from other donors' samples. CDR3 sequence reads: CASGAPGQGEKLFF. The CDR3 DNA sequence: TGTGCCAGCGGCGCTCCGGGACAGGGCGAAAAACTGTTTTTT.